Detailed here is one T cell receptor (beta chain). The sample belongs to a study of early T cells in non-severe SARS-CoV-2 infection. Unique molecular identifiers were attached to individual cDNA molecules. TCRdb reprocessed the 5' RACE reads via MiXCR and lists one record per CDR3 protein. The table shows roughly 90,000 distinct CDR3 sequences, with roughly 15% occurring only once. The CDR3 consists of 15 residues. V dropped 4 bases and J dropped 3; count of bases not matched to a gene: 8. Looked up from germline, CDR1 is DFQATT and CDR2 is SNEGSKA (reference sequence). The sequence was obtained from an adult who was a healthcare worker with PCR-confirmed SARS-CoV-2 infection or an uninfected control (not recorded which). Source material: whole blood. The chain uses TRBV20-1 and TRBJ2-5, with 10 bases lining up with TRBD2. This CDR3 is CSATLAGGVKETQYF. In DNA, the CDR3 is TGCAGTGCTACTTTAGCGGGGGGCGTAAAAGAGACCCAGTACTTC.